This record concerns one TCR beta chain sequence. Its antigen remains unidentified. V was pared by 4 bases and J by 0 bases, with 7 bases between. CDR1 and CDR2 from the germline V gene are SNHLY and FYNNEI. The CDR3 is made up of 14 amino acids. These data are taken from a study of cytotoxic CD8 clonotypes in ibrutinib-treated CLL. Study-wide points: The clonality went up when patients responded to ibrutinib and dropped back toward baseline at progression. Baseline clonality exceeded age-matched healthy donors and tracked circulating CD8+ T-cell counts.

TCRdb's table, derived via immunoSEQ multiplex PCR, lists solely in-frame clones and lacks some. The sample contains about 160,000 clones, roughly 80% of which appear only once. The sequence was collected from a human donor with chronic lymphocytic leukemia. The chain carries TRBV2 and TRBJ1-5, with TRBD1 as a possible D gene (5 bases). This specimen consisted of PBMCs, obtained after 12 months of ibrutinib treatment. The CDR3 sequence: CASSGRVSNQPQHF. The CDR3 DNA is TGTGCCAGCAGTGGCAGGGTTAGCAATCAGCCCCAGCATTTT.